The rows below give T cell receptor beta chains drawn from one sample of a study of blood T cell repertoires in COVID-19. Sequencing used immunoSEQ multiplex PCR; TCRdb keeps in-frame clones, though not all of them. The sample includes approximately 350,000 clones, 87% of them seen just once. The specimen was peripheral blood. The receptor set was obtained from a woman between 50 and 59 years old with COVID-19, enrolled during active disease. Both conserved end residues are part of each CDR3. Each record gives: D gene, J gene, V gene, clone size, CDR3 protein, CDR3 DNA. A D gene is named only where the DNA matches it firmly. Size is stated for part of the rows, as once, few or many counts, or as a class when the clone is expanded.

D: TRBD1
J: TRBJ1-1
V: TRBV19
size: NA
CDR3: CASSGDRPVSEAFF
DNA: TGTGCCAGTAGTGGGGACAGGCCCGTCTCTGAAGCTTTCTTT

D: TRBD1
J: TRBJ1-2
V: TRBV6-5
size: NA
CDR3: CASSSGTGDYGYTF
DNA: TGTGCCAGCAGTTCGGGGACAGGGGACTATGGCTACACCTTC

D: NA
J: TRBJ2-7
V: TRBV19
size: few
CDR3: CASSISGDYEQYF
DNA: TGTGCCAGTAGTATTAGCGGAGACTACGAGCAGTACTTC

D: TRBD1
J: TRBJ1-3
V: TRBV5-4
size: NA
CDR3: CASSLRHTTGVSGNTIYF
DNA: TGTGCCAGCAGCCTGAGGCACACCACAGGGGTGTCTGGAAACACCATATATTTT

D: TRBD2
J: TRBJ2-7
V: TRBV19
size: NA
CDR3: CASSPHSRTSGTPTYEQYF
DNA: TGTGCCAGTAGTCCCCACTCCAGGACTAGCGGGACCCCTACCTACGAGCAGTACTTC

D: NA
J: TRBJ2-1
V: TRBV4-3
size: NA
CDR3: CASSQVYSSYNEQFF
DNA: TGCGCCAGCAGCCAAGTGTATAGCTCCTACAATGAGCAGTTCTTC

D: NA
J: TRBJ1-4
V: TRBV23-1
size: NA
CDR3: CASSQSRGATKTTNEKLFF
DNA: TGCGCCAGCAGTCAATCTCGGGGGGCAACAAAGACGACTAATGAAAAACTGTTTTTT

D: TRBD1
J: TRBJ2-3
V: TRBV30
size: NA
CDR3: CAWSIQGAITDTQYF
DNA: TGTGCCTGGAGTATTCAGGGGGCGATCACAGATACGCAGTATTTT

D: TRBD2
J: TRBJ2-5
V: TRBV6-5
size: NA
CDR3: CASSFRVGGETQYF
DNA: TGTGCCAGCAGTTTCAGGGTGGGGGGGGAGACCCAGTACTTC

D: TRBD2
J: TRBJ2-2
V: TRBV11-3
size: few
CDR3: CASSPRGGPTGELFF
DNA: TGTGCCAGCAGCCCCCGGGGGGGACCCACCGGGGAGCTGTTTTTT

D: TRBD2
J: TRBJ2-1
V: TRBV6-5
size: NA
CDR3: CASRKPGLLFNEQFF
DNA: TGTGCCAGCAGAAAACCGGGACTATTATTCAATGAGCAGTTCTTC

D: NA
J: TRBJ1-2
V: TRBV7-2
size: NA
CDR3: CASSPGRGSLYGYTF
DNA: TGTGCCAGCAGCCCGGGCCGAGGGTCCCTCTATGGCTACACCTTC

D: NA
J: TRBJ2-7
V: TRBV9
size: NA
CDR3: CASSASFDSPENLHYEQYF
DNA: TGTGCCAGCAGCGCATCTTTTGACAGCCCGGAGAACCTTCACTACGAGCAGTACTTC

D: NA
J: TRBJ2-7
V: TRBV11-3
size: NA
CDR3: CASSSTGLAEQYF
DNA: TGTGCCAGCAGCTCTACAGGTTTGGCCGAGCAGTACTTC

D: NA
J: TRBJ1-1
V: TRBV11-3
size: NA
CDR3: CASKLKNTEAFF
DNA: TGTGCCAGCAAACTTAAGAACACTGAAGCTTTCTTT

D: NA
J: TRBJ2-5
V: TRBV12-3/TRBV12-4
size: NA
CDR3: CASSRVLQETQYF
DNA: TGTGCCAGCAGCCGAGTTCTCCAAGAGACCCAGTACTTC

D: TRBD2
J: TRBJ2-7
V: TRBV11-1
size: NA
CDR3: CASSFTSASYEQYF
DNA: TGTGCCAGCAGCTTTACTAGCGCCTCCTACGAGCAGTACTTC

D: TRBD1
J: TRBJ1-2
V: TRBV30
size: NA
CDR3: CAWSGQGAGGYTF
DNA: TGTGCCTGGAGTGGACAGGGGGCGGGTGGCTACACCTTC

D: TRBD1
J: TRBJ2-7
V: TRBV5-6
size: NA
CDR3: CASSFGTGIYEQYF
DNA: TGTGCCAGCAGCTTTGGGACAGGGATCTACGAGCAGTACTTC

D: NA
J: TRBJ1-1
V: TRBV2
size: NA
CDR3: CASSEEQMNTEAFF
DNA: TGTGCCAGCAGTGAAGAGCAAATGAACACTGAAGCTTTCTTT

D: NA
J: TRBJ2-1
V: TRBV12-3/TRBV12-4
size: once
CDR3: CASRGHNEQFF
DNA: TGTGCCAGCAGGGGGCACAATGAGCAGTTCTTC

D: TRBD2
J: TRBJ2-3
V: TRBV10-3
size: NA
CDR3: CAISRLATSTDTQYF
DNA: TGTGCCATCAGCCGACTAGCGACTAGCACAGATACGCAGTATTTT

D: TRBD1
J: TRBJ1-2
V: TRBV5-6
size: NA
CDR3: CASSKGQIPRMIYGYTF
DNA: TGTGCCAGCAGCAAGGGACAGATACCCCGGATGATTTATGGCTACACCTTC

D: TRBD2
J: TRBJ2-1
V: TRBV4-1
size: NA
CDR3: CASSQLAGGGNEQFF
DNA: TGCGCCAGCAGCCAGCTAGCGGGAGGCGGGAATGAGCAGTTCTTC

D: NA
J: TRBJ2-2
V: TRBV3-1/TRBV3-2
size: NA
CDR3: CASSQVAGRNTGELFF
DNA: TGTGCCAGCAGCCAAGTGGCCGGGAGAAACACCGGGGAGCTGTTTTTT

D: TRBD2
J: TRBJ2-1
V: TRBV19
size: NA
CDR3: CASSPLAVPGNEQFF
DNA: TGTGCCAGTAGTCCACTAGCGGTTCCCGGGAATGAGCAGTTCTTC